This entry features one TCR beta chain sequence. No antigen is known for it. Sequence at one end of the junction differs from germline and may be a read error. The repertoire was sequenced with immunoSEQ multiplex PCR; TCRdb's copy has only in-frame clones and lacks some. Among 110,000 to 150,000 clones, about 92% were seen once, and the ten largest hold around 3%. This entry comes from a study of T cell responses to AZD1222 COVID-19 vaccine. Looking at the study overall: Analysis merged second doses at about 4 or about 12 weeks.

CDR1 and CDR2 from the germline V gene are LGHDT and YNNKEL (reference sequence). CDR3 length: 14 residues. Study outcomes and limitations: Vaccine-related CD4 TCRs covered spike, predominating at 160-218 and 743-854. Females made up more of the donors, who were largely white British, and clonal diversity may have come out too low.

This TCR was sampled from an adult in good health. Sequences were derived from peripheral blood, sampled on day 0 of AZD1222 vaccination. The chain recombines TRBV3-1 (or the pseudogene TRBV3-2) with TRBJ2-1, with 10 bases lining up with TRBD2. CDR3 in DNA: TGTGCCAGCAGCCAACATCATCTAGCGGGGGCTCAGCTCTTC. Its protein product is CASSQHHLAGAQLF.